This is a list of T cell receptor beta chains from one sample in a study of T cell responses to AZD1222 COVID-19 vaccine. TCRdb's copy holds only in-frame clones and misses some; the assay was immunoSEQ multiplex PCR. The repertoire holds 120,000 to 150,000 clones, with approximately 88% as singletons. The material sequenced was peripheral blood, taken 28 days after the second dose of the MenACWY control vaccine. The receptors derive from an adult who received the MenACWY meningococcal vaccine as a control. Both conserved end residues are part of each CDR3. A D gene is named only where the DNA matches it firmly. Clone sizes are given selectively: once, few, many, or a class where the clone is expanded.

D gene: -
J gene: TRBJ2-5
clone size: -
V gene: TRBV9
CDR3 protein: CASSSSWTKETQYF
CDR3 DNA: TGTGCCAGCAGCTCCTCTTGGACAAAAGAGACCCAGTACTTC

D gene: -
J gene: TRBJ1-4
clone size: -
V gene: TRBV9
CDR3 protein: CASSARSLGEKLFF
CDR3 DNA: TGTGCCAGCAGCGCCCGAAGTTTGGGAGAAAAACTGTTTTTT

D gene: -
J gene: TRBJ1-5
clone size: -
V gene: TRBV2
CDR3 protein: CASSDPRGAQPQHF
CDR3 DNA: TGTGCCAGCAGTGATCCCAGGGGAGCTCAGCCCCAGCATTTT

D gene: TRBD2
J gene: TRBJ2-7
clone size: -
V gene: TRBV12-3/TRBV12-4
CDR3 protein: CASSFSGSEQYF
CDR3 DNA: TGTGCCAGCAGTTTTAGCGGGTCGGAGCAGTACTTC

D gene: -
J gene: TRBJ2-2
clone size: -
V gene: TRBV11-2
CDR3 protein: CASSLVFFRGQGTGELFF
CDR3 DNA: TGTGCCAGCAGCTTAGTTTTCTTTCGGGGGCAGGGCACCGGGGAGCTGTTTTTT

D gene: TRBD1
J gene: TRBJ2-2
clone size: -
V gene: TRBV2
CDR3 protein: CASRLEAGGITGELFF
CDR3 DNA: TGTGCCAGCAGGTTAGAGGCAGGGGGCATCACCGGGGAGCTGTTTTTT

D gene: -
J gene: TRBJ2-7
clone size: -
V gene: TRBV29-1
CDR3 protein: CSVSESYEQYF
CDR3 DNA: TGCAGCGTTAGCGAATCCTACGAGCAGTACTTC

D gene: TRBD2
J gene: TRBJ2-7
clone size: -
V gene: TRBV5-4
CDR3 protein: CASSSGGSEQYF
CDR3 DNA: TGTGCCAGCAGCTCGGGCGGGAGCGAGCAGTACTTC

D gene: -
J gene: TRBJ1-1
clone size: -
V gene: TRBV7-6
CDR3 protein: CASSLGEATEAFF
CDR3 DNA: TGTGCCAGCAGCTTAGGGGAGGCCACTGAAGCTTTCTTT

D gene: -
J gene: TRBJ2-7
clone size: -
V gene: TRBV28
CDR3 protein: CASRGILPGDEQYF
CDR3 DNA: TGTGCCAGCAGGGGGATTCTACCGGGGGACGAGCAGTACTTC

D gene: -
J gene: TRBJ1-1
clone size: once
V gene: TRBV7-2
CDR3 protein: CASSPILRGATNTEAFF
CDR3 DNA: TGTGCCAGCAGCCCAATATTGCGGGGGGCGACGAACACTGAAGCTTTCTTT

D gene: TRBD1
J gene: TRBJ1-1
clone size: once
V gene: TRBV7-2
CDR3 protein: CASTKDRASTEAFF
CDR3 DNA: TGTGCCAGCACCAAAGACAGGGCTAGTACTGAAGCTTTCTTT

D gene: -
J gene: TRBJ2-4
clone size: -
V gene: TRBV18
CDR3 protein: CASSGQGQNIQYF
CDR3 DNA: TGTGCCAGCTCGGGGCAGGGTCAAAACATTCAGTACTTC

D gene: -
J gene: TRBJ2-1
clone size: -
V gene: TRBV12-3/TRBV12-4
CDR3 protein: CASSPRNEQFF
CDR3 DNA: TGTGCCAGCAGCCCCCGTAATGAGCAGTTCTTC

D gene: -
J gene: TRBJ1-5
clone size: once
V gene: TRBV28
CDR3 protein: CASTPGRGGQPQHF
CDR3 DNA: TGTGCCAGCACCCCGGGGAGGGGCGGTCAGCCCCAGCATTTT

D gene: -
J gene: TRBJ2-3
clone size: -
V gene: TRBV7-9
CDR3 protein: CASSLGSADTQYF
CDR3 DNA: TGTGCCAGCAGCTTAGGGTCTGCAGATACGCAGTATTTT

D gene: TRBD1
J gene: TRBJ2-4
clone size: -
V gene: TRBV5-4
CDR3 protein: CASSLEGRGQGIQYF
CDR3 DNA: TGTGCCAGCAGCTTGGAGGGCAGGGGGCAGGGCATTCAGTACTTC

D gene: -
J gene: TRBJ2-2
clone size: -
V gene: TRBV5-1
CDR3 protein: CASSWAPDRANTGELFF
CDR3 DNA: TGCGCCAGCAGCTGGGCTCCGGACAGAGCGAACACCGGGGAGCTGTTTTTT

D gene: TRBD1
J gene: TRBJ1-4
clone size: -
V gene: TRBV7-9
CDR3 protein: CASSLGIQGSPGEKLFF
CDR3 DNA: TGTGCCAGCAGCTTAGGAATACAGGGGAGCCCGGGTGAAAAACTGTTTTTT

D gene: -
J gene: TRBJ2-1
clone size: few
V gene: TRBV7-9
CDR3 protein: CASSGGPSSYNEQFF
CDR3 DNA: TGTGCCAGCAGCGGGGGACCAAGCTCCTACAATGAGCAGTTCTTC

D gene: TRBD1
J gene: TRBJ1-6
clone size: -
V gene: TRBV4-2
CDR3 protein: CASSPTGSRAPLHF
CDR3 DNA: TGTGCCAGCAGCCCGACAGGGTCCCGGGCACCCCTCCACTTT

D gene: -
J gene: TRBJ2-3
clone size: -
V gene: TRBV4-1
CDR3 protein: CASSRERQGASDTQYF
CDR3 DNA: TGCGCCAGCAGCCGCGAGCGGCAGGGTGCGTCAGATACGCAGTATTTT

D gene: -
J gene: TRBJ1-4
clone size: -
V gene: TRBV5-1
CDR3 protein: CASSPDGMNEKLFF
CDR3 DNA: TGCGCCAGCAGCCCGGACGGCATGAATGAAAAACTGTTTTTT

D gene: -
J gene: TRBJ1-1
clone size: few
V gene: TRBV19
CDR3 protein: CASSNGLITEAFF
CDR3 DNA: TGTGCCAGTAGTAATGGGCTTATCACTGAAGCTTTCTTT

D gene: -
J gene: TRBJ1-5
clone size: -
V gene: TRBV6-2/TRBV6-3
CDR3 protein: CASSYGYSGSNQPQHF
CDR3 DNA: TGTGCCAGCAGTTACGGGTACAGTGGTAGCAATCAGCCCCAGCATTTT

D gene: -
J gene: TRBJ1-2
clone size: -
V gene: TRBV30
CDR3 protein: CAWRKANYGYTF
CDR3 DNA: TGTGCCTGGAGAAAGGCTAACTATGGCTACACCTTC

D gene: -
J gene: TRBJ1-2
clone size: -
V gene: TRBV6-5
CDR3 protein: CASSYGPGTDYGYTF
CDR3 DNA: TGTGCCAGCAGTTACGGTCCCGGGACGGACTATGGCTACACCTTC

D gene: -
J gene: TRBJ2-2
clone size: -
V gene: TRBV5-1
CDR3 protein: CASSNRDMNTGELFF
CDR3 DNA: TGCGCCAGCAGCAACCGGGACATGAACACCGGGGAGCTGTTTTTT

D gene: -
J gene: TRBJ2-7
clone size: -
V gene: TRBV3-1/TRBV3-2
CDR3 protein: CASSQEPGSLAYEQYF
CDR3 DNA: TGTGCCAGCAGCCAAGAACCGGGGTCTCTTGCGTACGAGCAGTACTTC

D gene: TRBD1
J gene: TRBJ1-1
clone size: -
V gene: TRBV29-1
CDR3 protein: CSVEGGQGASNTEAFF
CDR3 DNA: TGCAGCGTTGAAGGGGGACAGGGGGCCTCGAACACTGAAGCTTTCTTT

D gene: TRBD1
J gene: TRBJ2-7
clone size: once
V gene: TRBV5-5
CDR3 protein: CASSLLPGGGYEQYF
CDR3 DNA: TGTGCCAGCAGCTTGTTGCCAGGGGGCGGGTACGAGCAGTACTTC

D gene: TRBD2
J gene: TRBJ2-3
clone size: -
V gene: TRBV9
CDR3 protein: CASSVQTGLAGATDTQYF
CDR3 DNA: TGTGCCAGCAGCGTTCAAACCGGACTAGCGGGAGCCACAGATACGCAGTATTTT

D gene: -
J gene: TRBJ1-4
clone size: once
V gene: TRBV11-2
CDR3 protein: CASSLLRGMSEKLFF
CDR3 DNA: TGTGCCAGCAGCCTCCTCAGGGGAATGAGTGAAAAACTGTTTTTT

D gene: -
J gene: TRBJ2-3
clone size: -
V gene: TRBV7-8
CDR3 protein: CASSLRDRSTDTQYF
CDR3 DNA: TGTGCCAGCAGCCTCCGGGACCGAAGCACAGATACGCAGTATTTT

D gene: TRBD1
J gene: TRBJ2-7
clone size: -
V gene: TRBV28
CDR3 protein: CASSERQGHYEQYF
CDR3 DNA: TGTGCCAGCAGCGAGAGACAGGGCCACTACGAGCAGTACTTC

D gene: -
J gene: TRBJ1-5
clone size: -
V gene: TRBV15
CDR3 protein: CATSRAGDQPQHF
CDR3 DNA: TGTGCCACCAGCAGAGCAGGGGATCAGCCCCAGCATTTT

D gene: -
J gene: TRBJ1-4
clone size: -
V gene: TRBV7-2
CDR3 protein: CASSLRLATNEKLFF
CDR3 DNA: TGTGCCAGCAGCTTAAGACTCGCAACTAATGAAAAACTGTTTTTT

D gene: TRBD1
J gene: TRBJ1-2
clone size: -
V gene: TRBV30
CDR3 protein: CAWSPGQGRKLDYGYTF
CDR3 DNA: TGTGCCTGGAGCCCTGGACAGGGAAGGAAGCTTGACTATGGCTACACCTTC

D gene: -
J gene: TRBJ1-1
clone size: -
V gene: TRBV6-5
CDR3 protein: CASSGQSMNTEAFF
CDR3 DNA: TGTGCCAGCAGCGGACAGAGCATGAACACTGAAGCTTTCTTT

D gene: TRBD1
J gene: TRBJ1-2
clone size: -
V gene: TRBV7-9
CDR3 protein: CASSSRGQGYTF
CDR3 DNA: TGTGCCAGCAGTTCAAGGGGGCAAGGCTACACCTTC

D gene: -
J gene: TRBJ2-5
clone size: few
V gene: TRBV11-2
CDR3 protein: CASSLGLVETQYF
CDR3 DNA: TGTGCCAGCAGCTTAGGACTAGTGGAGACCCAGTACTTC

D gene: -
J gene: TRBJ2-7
clone size: -
V gene: TRBV29-1
CDR3 protein: CSVASSGYYEQYF
CDR3 DNA: TGCAGCGTTGCCAGTAGCGGCTACTACGAGCAGTACTTC

D gene: TRBD1
J gene: TRBJ1-3
clone size: -
V gene: TRBV6-5
CDR3 protein: CASSYGTGSGNTIYF
CDR3 DNA: TGTGCCAGCAGTTACGGGACAGGCTCTGGAAACACCATATATTTT

D gene: -
J gene: TRBJ1-4
clone size: -
V gene: TRBV5-1
CDR3 protein: CASSLRGPTTNEKLFF
CDR3 DNA: TGCGCCAGCAGCCTCAGGGGCCCAACAACTAATGAAAAACTGTTTTTT

D gene: -
J gene: TRBJ1-1
clone size: -
V gene: TRBV7-9
CDR3 protein: CASSSIGTFEAFF
CDR3 DNA: TGTGCCAGCAGCTCAATAGGGACATTTGAAGCTTTCTTT

D gene: TRBD1
J gene: TRBJ1-1
clone size: -
V gene: TRBV28
CDR3 protein: CASSSKSANVQGAAFF
CDR3 DNA: TGTGCCAGCAGTTCCAAATCAGCCAACGTACAGGGGGCAGCTTTCTTT

D gene: -
J gene: TRBJ2-7
clone size: -
V gene: TRBV5-1
CDR3 protein: CASSLEAGPYEQYF
CDR3 DNA: TGCGCCAGCAGCTTGGAAGCAGGGCCCTACGAGCAGTACTTC

D gene: -
J gene: TRBJ2-7
clone size: once
V gene: TRBV20-1
CDR3 protein: CSASDGLSSYEQYF
CDR3 DNA: TGCAGTGCTAGTGACGGGTTGAGCTCCTACGAGCAGTACTTC

D gene: TRBD2
J gene: TRBJ2-3
clone size: -
V gene: TRBV7-8
CDR3 protein: CASNAWEGTDTQYF
CDR3 DNA: TGTGCCAGCAACGCCTGGGAGGGTACAGATACGCAGTATTTT

D gene: TRBD1
J gene: TRBJ1-2
clone size: -
V gene: TRBV29-1
CDR3 protein: CSDSWTGSYGYTF
CDR3 DNA: TGCAGCGACTCCTGGACAGGGTCTTATGGCTACACCTTC

D gene: TRBD2
J gene: TRBJ2-1
clone size: -
V gene: TRBV4-3
CDR3 protein: CASSPYVGTSGNPAQFF
CDR3 DNA: TGCGCCAGCAGCCCTTACGTCGGGACTAGCGGGAACCCCGCGCAGTTCTTC

D gene: -
J gene: TRBJ2-1
clone size: -
V gene: TRBV4-3
CDR3 protein: CASSQERGEAYNEQFF
CDR3 DNA: TGCGCCAGCAGCCAAGAGAGAGGGGAGGCCTACAATGAGCAGTTCTTC

D gene: -
J gene: TRBJ1-2
clone size: -
V gene: TRBV5-1
CDR3 protein: CASSLGGLQNYGYTF
CDR3 DNA: TGCGCCAGCAGCTTGGGAGGACTGCAAAACTATGGCTACACCTTC

D gene: TRBD2
J gene: TRBJ2-1
clone size: -
V gene: TRBV5-1
CDR3 protein: CASSLEQGLHNEQFF
CDR3 DNA: TGCGCCAGCAGCTTGGAGCAGGGACTACACAATGAGCAGTTCTTC

D gene: TRBD2
J gene: TRBJ2-7
clone size: once
V gene: TRBV18
CDR3 protein: CASSSSGNSYEQYF
CDR3 DNA: TGTGCCAGCTCATCTAGCGGGAACTCCTACGAGCAGTACTTC

D gene: TRBD1
J gene: TRBJ1-2
clone size: -
V gene: TRBV10-3
CDR3 protein: CAISPGQGYGYTF
CDR3 DNA: TGTGCCATCAGTCCGGGACAGGGCTATGGCTACACCTTC